Many counts were recorded for the clone carrying this TCR beta chain. This entry is derived from a study of patients and donors after allogeneic stem cell transplantation. TCRdb reprocessed the RT-PCR reads with MiXCR, giving one entry per CDR3 protein. The sample records 20,000 to 30,000 distinct CDR3 sequences, about 8% being singletons. The germline gives CDR1 SGHNT, CDR2 YYREEE (reference sequence). The CDR3 sequence is 13 residues long. The V and J ends lost 2 bases and 3 bases respectively, with 8 bases between them. Sequenced input: blood, either unsorted or a sorted T cell fraction (not recorded which). This chain connects TRBV5-4 to TRBJ1-2; tentatively, D is TRBD1 (6 bases). The receptor was derived from a human donor who was either an allogeneic HSCT recipient or a stem cell or donor lymphocyte infusion donor (not recorded which). It is not recorded whose cells these are; they may come from a transplant donor. In DNA form, the CDR3 reads TGTGCCAGCAGCTTACGGACAGACTATGGCTACACCTTC. Residues: CASSLRTDYGYTF.